This paragraph reports one TCR beta chain. Antigen unknown. This entry is derived from a study of cytomegalovirus exposure and HLA in healthy donors. It was with 60 Vbeta and 13 Jbeta primers that the PCR ran. Produced via immunoSEQ multiplex PCR; TCRdb's table is partial and in-frame only. The sample includes about 150,000 clones, 60% to 80% of them seen just once. Germline-derived CDR1 and CDR2 are ENHRY and SYGVKD. The V segment lost 8 bases and the J segment 7 bases; nucleotides outside the gene matches: 5. The CDR3 runs to 12 residues. General study findings and limits: It emerged from a later analysis that several of the most significant clusters appeared to be linked to common viral pathogens.

This chain connects TRBV10-3 to TRBJ2-5, with 9 bases matching TRBD1. The sequencing sample was made of PBMCs. This receptor was obtained from a male donor in good health and CMV-seronegative. CDR3 sequence reads: CAIGQGSGTQYF. CDR3 DNA sequence: TGTGCCATCGGACAGGGGAGCGGGACCCAGTACTTC.